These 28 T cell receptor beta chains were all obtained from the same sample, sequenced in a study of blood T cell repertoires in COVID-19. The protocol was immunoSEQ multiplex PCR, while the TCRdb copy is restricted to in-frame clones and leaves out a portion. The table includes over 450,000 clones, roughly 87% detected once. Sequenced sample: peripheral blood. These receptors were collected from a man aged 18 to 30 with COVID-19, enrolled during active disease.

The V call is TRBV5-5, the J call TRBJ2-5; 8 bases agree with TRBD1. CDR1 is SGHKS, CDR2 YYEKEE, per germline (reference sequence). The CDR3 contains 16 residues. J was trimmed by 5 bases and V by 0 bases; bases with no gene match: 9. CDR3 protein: CASSLGDRSSGETQYF. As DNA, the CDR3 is TGTGCCAGCAGCTTGGGGGACAGGAGTAGTGGGGAGACCCAGTACTTC.

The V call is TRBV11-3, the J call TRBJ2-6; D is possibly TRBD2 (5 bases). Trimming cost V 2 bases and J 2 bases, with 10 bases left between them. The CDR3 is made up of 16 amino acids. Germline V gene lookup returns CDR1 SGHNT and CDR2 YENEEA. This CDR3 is CASSLLRGTGANVLTF. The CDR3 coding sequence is TGTGCCAGCAGCTTATTGAGAGGGACTGGGGCCAACGTCCTGACTTTC.

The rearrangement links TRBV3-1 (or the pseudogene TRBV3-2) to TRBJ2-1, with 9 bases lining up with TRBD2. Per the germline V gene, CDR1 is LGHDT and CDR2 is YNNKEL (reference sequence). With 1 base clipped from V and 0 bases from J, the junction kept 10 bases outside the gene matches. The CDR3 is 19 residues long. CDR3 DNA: TGTGCCAGCAGCCAAGGCACAGCGGGGGGTCCGAGCTCCTACAATGAGCAGTTCTTC. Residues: CASSQGTAGGPSSYNEQFF.

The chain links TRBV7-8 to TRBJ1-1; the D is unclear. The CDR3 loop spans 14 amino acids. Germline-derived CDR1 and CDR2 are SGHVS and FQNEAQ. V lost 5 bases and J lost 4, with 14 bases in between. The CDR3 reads CASSPSGVSTEAFF. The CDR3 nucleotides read TGTGCCAGCAGCCCAAGCGGCGTAAGCACTGAAGCTTTCTTT.

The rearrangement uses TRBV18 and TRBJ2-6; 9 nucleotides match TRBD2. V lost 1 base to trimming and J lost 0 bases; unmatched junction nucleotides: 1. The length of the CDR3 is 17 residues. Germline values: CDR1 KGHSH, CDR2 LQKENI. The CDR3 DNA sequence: TGTGCCAGCTCACCACGTAGCGGGAGCTCTGGGGCCAACGTCCTGACTTTC. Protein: CASSPRSGSSGANVLTF.

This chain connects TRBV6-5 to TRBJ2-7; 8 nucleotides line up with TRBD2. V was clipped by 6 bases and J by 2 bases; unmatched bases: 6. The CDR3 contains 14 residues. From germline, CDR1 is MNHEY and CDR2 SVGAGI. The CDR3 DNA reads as TGTGCCAGCAGCCCGGGACTAGAAGCCTACGAGCAGTACTTC. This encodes CASSPGLEAYEQYF.

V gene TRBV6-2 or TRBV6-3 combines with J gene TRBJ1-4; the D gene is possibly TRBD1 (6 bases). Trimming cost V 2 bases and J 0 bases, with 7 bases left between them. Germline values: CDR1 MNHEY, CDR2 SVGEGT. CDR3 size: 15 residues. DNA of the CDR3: TGTGCCAGCAGTTACCCAGGGGCAACTAATGAAAAACTGTTTTTT. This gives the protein CASSYPGATNEKLFF.

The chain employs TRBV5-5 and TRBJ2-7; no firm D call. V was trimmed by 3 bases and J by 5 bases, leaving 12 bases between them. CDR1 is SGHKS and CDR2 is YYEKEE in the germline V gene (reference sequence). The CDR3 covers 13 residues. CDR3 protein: CASSSITLDEQYF. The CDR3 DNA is TGTGCCAGCAGCTCGATTACTTTAGACGAGCAGTACTTC.

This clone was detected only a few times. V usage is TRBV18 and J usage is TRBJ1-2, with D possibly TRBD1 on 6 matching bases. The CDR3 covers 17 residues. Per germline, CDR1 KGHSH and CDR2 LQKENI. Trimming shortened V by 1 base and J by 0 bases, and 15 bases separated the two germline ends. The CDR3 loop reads CASSPLRGTDPNYGYTF. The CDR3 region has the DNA TGTGCCAGCTCACCACTCAGGGGCACAGACCCTAACTATGGCTACACCTTC.

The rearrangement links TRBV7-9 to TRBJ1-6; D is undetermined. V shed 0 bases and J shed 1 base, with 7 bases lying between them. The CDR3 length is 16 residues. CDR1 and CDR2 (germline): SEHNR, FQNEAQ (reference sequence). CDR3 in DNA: TGTGCCAGCAGCTTAGCGCGAGGTTCCTATAATTCACCCCTCCACTTT. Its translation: CASSLARGSYNSPLHF.

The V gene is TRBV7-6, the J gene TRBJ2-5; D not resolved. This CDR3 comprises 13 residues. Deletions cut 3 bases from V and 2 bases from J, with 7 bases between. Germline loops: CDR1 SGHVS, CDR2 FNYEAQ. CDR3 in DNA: TGTGCCAGCAGCTTTAGCCTTCAAGAGACCCAGTACTTC. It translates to CASSFSLQETQYF.

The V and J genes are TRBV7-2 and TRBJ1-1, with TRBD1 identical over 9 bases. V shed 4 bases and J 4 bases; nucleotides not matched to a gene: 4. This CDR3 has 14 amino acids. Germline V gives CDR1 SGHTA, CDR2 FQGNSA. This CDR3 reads CASSSDRGSTEAFF. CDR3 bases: TGTGCCAGCAGCTCGGACAGGGGTAGCACTGAAGCTTTCTTT.

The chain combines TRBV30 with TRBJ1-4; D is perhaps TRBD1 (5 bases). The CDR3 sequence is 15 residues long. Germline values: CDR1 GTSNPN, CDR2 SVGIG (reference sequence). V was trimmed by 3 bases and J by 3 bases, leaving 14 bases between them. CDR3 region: CAWRGVTVANEKLFF. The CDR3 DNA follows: TGTGCCTGGAGGGGCGTGACAGTCGCTAATGAAAAACTGTTTTTT.

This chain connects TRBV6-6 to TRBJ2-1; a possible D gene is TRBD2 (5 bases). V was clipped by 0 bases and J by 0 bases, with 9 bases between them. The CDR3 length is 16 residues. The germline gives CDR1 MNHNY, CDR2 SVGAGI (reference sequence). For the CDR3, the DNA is TGTGCCAGCAGTTACTCGATCAGCGGCTCCTACAATGAGCAGTTCTTC. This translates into CASSYSISGSYNEQFF.

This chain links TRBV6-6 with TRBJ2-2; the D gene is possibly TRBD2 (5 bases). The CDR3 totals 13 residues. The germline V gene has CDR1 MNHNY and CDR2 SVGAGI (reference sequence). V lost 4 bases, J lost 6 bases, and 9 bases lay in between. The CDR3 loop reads CASSSWESGELFF. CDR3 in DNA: TGTGCCAGCAGTTCATGGGAGTCCGGGGAGCTGTTTTTT.

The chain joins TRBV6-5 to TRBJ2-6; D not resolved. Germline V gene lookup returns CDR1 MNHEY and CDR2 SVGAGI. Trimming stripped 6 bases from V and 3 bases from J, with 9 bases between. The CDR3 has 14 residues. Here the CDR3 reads CASRPPGGANVLTF. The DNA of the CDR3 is TGTGCCAGCAGACCGCCGGGTGGGGCCAACGTCCTGACTTTC.

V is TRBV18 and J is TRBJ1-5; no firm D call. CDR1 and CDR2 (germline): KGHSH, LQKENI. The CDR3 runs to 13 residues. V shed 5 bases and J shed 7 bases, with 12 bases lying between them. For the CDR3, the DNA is TGTGCCAGCTCAGGGGAGGCTGGGCAGCCCCAGCATTTT. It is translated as CASSGEAGQPQHF.

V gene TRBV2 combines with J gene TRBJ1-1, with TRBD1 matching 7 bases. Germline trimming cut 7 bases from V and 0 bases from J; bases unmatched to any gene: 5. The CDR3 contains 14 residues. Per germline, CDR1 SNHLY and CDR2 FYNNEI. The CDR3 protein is CASNMGQLNTEAFF. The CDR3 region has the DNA TGTGCCAGCAATATGGGACAGTTGAACACTGAAGCTTTCTTT. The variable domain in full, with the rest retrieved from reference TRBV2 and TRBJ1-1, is EPEVTQTPSHQVTQMGQEVILRCVPISNHLYFYWYRQILGQKVEFLVSFYNNEISEKSEIFDDQFSVERPDGSNFTLKIRSTKLEDSAMYFCASNMGQLNTEAFFGQGTRLTVV.

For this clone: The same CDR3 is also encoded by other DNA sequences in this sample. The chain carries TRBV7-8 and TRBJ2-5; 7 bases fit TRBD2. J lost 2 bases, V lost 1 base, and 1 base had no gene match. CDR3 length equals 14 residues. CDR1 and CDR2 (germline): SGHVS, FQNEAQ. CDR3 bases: TGTGCCAGCAGCTTAGGGGGAGGGCAAGAGACCCAGTACTTC. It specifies CASSLGGGQETQYF.

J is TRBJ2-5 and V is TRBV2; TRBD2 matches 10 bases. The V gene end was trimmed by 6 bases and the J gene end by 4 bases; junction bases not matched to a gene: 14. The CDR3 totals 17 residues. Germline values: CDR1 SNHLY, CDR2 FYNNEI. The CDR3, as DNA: TGTGCCAGCAGCGTCAACCACAGCGGGGGGGCGCGAGAGACCCAGTACTTC. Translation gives CASSVNHSGGARETQYF. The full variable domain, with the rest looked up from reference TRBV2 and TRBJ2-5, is EPEVTQTPSHQVTQMGQEVILRCVPISNHLYFYWYRQILGQKVEFLVSFYNNEISEKSEIFDDQFSVERPDGSNFTLKIRSTKLEDSAMYFCASSVNHSGGARETQYFGPGTRLLVL.

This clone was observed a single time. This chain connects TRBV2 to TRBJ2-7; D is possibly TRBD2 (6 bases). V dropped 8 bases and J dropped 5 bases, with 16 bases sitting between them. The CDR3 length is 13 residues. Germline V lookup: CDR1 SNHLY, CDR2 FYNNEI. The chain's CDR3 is CASHGGIGNEQYF. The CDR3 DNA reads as TGTGCCAGCCACGGGGGAATCGGCAACGAGCAGTACTTC.

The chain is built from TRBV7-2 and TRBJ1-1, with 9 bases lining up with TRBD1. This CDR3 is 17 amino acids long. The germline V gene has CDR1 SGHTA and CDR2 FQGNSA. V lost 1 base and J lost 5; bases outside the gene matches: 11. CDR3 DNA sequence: TGTGCCAGCAGCTTAGAGTTCAGGGACAGGGTGAGAACTGAAGCTTTCTTT. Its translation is CASSLEFRDRVRTEAFF.

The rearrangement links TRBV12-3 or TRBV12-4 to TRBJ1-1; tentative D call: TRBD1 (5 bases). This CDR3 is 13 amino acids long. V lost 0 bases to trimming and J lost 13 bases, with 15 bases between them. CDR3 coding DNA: TGTGCCAGCAGTTTAGCGCTAATGGGGCCGCTTTTCTTT. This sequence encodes CASSLALMGPLFF.

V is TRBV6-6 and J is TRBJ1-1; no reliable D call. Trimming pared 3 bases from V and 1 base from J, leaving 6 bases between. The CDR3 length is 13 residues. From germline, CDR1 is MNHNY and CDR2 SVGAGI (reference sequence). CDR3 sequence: CASSYAENTEAFF. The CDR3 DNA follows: TGTGCCAGCAGTTATGCAGAGAACACTGAAGCTTTCTTT.

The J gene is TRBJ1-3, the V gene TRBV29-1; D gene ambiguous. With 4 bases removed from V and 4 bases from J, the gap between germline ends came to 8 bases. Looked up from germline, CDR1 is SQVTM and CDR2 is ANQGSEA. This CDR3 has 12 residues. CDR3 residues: CSVAGSGNTIYF. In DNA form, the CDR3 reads TGCAGCGTTGCAGGCTCCGGAAACACCATATATTTT.

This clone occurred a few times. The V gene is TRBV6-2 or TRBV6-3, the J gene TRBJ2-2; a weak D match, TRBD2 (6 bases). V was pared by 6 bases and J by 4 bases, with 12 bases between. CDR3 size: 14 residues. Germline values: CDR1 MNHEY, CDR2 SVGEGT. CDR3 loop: CASSPGTFTGELFF. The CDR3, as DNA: TGTGCCAGCAGCCCCGGGACTTTCACCGGGGAGCTGTTTTTT.

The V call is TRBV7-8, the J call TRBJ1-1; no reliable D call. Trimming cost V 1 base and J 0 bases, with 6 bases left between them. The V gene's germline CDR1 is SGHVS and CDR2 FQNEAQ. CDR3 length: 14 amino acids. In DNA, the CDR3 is TGTGCCAGCAGCTTAGAACTAATGAACACTGAAGCTTTCTTT. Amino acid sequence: CASSLELMNTEAFF. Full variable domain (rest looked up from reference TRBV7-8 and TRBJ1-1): GAGVSQSPRYKVAKRGQDVALRCDPISGHVSLFWYQQALGQGPEFLTYFQNEAQLDKSGLPSDRFFAERPEGSVSTLKIQRTQQEDSAVYLCASSLELMNTEAFFGQGTRLTVV.

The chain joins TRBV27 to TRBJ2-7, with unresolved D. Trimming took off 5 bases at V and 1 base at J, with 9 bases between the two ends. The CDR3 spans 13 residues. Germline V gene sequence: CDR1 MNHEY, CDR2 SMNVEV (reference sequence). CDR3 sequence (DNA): TGTGCCAGCAGTCCCCCGGAGTCCTACGAGCAGTACTTC. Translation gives CASSPPESYEQYF.